This T cell receptor beta chain was recorded in a study of human T cells and chemical hapten exposure. Turning to the study itself: There were weekly diphenylcyclopropenone doses to the scalp for patients throughout the roughly 23-week study. The upper back received 0.01% DPC by patch testing, with results read at 6 days. Whole-study findings and limits: The study found that DPC sensitization did not change TCRs above 1 in 1000 frequency.

This clonotype has just a few counts. Its specificity is unknown. Documented time point: patch test 1, 2 weeks after DPC sensitization. Documented treatment: therapeutic diphenylcyclopropenone sensitization with weekly scalp DPC. Samples of blood were obtained prior to the application of each patch test. TCRdb passed the RACE reads through MiXCR, listing each CDR3 protein once. The sample lists about 360,000 distinct CDR3 sequences, around 7% occurring once. The TCR comes from a young woman with alopecia areata. Some clones in this sample may be carry-over from other donors' samples. Material: whole blood, obtained in connection with sensitization to the hapten diphenylcyclopropenone (DPC).

CDR3 DNA: TGTGCCAGCAGTTTACGGCAGAGGAATGAGCAGTTCTTC. This sequence encodes CASSLRQRNEQFF. The V call is TRBV12-3 or TRBV12-4, the J call TRBJ2-1, with D unresolved. V gave up 2 bases and J gave up 7 bases, with 9 bases separating them. CDR3 size: 13 residues.